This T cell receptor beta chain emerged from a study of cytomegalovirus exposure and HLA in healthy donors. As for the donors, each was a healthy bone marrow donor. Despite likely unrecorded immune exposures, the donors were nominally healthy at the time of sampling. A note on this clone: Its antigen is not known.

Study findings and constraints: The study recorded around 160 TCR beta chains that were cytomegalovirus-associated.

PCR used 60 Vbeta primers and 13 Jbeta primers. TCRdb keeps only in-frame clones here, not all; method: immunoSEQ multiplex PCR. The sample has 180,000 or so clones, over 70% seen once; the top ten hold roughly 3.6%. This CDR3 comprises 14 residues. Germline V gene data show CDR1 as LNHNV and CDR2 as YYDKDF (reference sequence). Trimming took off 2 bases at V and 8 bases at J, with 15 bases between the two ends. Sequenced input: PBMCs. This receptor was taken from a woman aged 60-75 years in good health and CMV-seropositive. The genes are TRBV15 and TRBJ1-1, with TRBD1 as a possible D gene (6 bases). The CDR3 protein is CATSRPAAGAEAFF. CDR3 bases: TGTGCCACCAGCAGACCGGCGGCAGGGGCCGAAGCTTTCTTT.